Listed below are T cell receptor beta chains from one sample, sequenced in a study of early T cells in non-severe SARS-CoV-2 infection. One entry per CDR3 protein results from TCRdb running MiXCR on the 5' RACE reads. The sample lists about 27,000 distinct CDR3 sequences; roughly 4.6% were seen once. The sequenced sample consisted of whole blood. The receptors shown here come from an adult who was a healthcare worker with PCR-confirmed SARS-CoV-2 infection or an uninfected control (not recorded which). Both conserved end residues are part of each CDR3. The D gene is left open where the match is weak. Not every row has a clone size; where given, it reads once, few, many or a size class.

>NA|TRBV24-1|many|TRBJ1-6
TGTGCCACCAGTGATTCACCCGGGACCACAGGTTCACCCCTCCACTTT
CATSDSPGTTGSPLHF
>NA|TRBV3-1|many|TRBJ1-2
TGTGCCAGCAGCCAAGCGGTAACCTATGGCTACACCTTC
CASSQAVTYGYTF
>TRBD1|TRBV5-5|few|TRBJ2-3
TGTGCCAGCAGCTTGGATGGACAGGGCCGCACAGATACGCAGTATTTT
CASSLDGQGRTDTQYF
>NA|TRBV7-2|many|TRBJ2-7
TGTGCCAGCAGCCTTAGGCCAGGCGGATACGAGCAGTACTTC
CASSLRPGGYEQYF
>NA|TRBV3-1|medium-sized|TRBJ2-7
TGTGCCAGCAGCCCTGCAGGAAGCTCCTACGAGCAGTACTTC
CASSPAGSSYEQYF
>NA|TRBV10-3|many|TRBJ2-1
TGTGCCATCAGTGAGTCGAGGGAGCTGGCGCTCTTC
CAISESRELALF
>NA|TRBV20-1|many|TRBJ2-7
TGCAGTGCTGAGAGCCGGGACTGGACCTACGAGCAGTACTTC
CSAESRDWTYEQYF
>TRBD2|TRBV5-6|few|TRBJ2-1
TGTGCCAGCAGCTTGGGGGGACTAGAGAATGAGCAGTTCTTC
CASSLGGLENEQFF
>NA|TRBV2|medium-sized|TRBJ1-6
TGTGCCAGCAGTGAGGCAGGGAGCCTTAATTCACCCCTCCACTTT
CASSEAGSLNSPLHF
>NA|TRBV6-5|NA|TRBJ1-2
TGTGCCAGCAGTTTTCTTCTCCGTCTGGGCGGTGGCGGCTACACCTTC
CASSFLLRLGGGGYTF
>NA|TRBV5-1|NA|TRBJ1-1
TGCGCCAGCAGCTCCACCCGGGAAGAAGCTTTCTTT
CASSSTREEAFF
>NA|TRBV6-6|many|TRBJ2-1
TGTGCCAGCAGTTACACCCACGAGGAGCCATCCTACAATGAGCAGTTCTTC
CASSYTHEEPSYNEQFF
>TRBD1|TRBV4-2|few|TRBJ1-4
TGTGCCAGCAGCCATTGGACAGGGGGTGGGCCAAGGGAAAAACTGTTTTTT
CASSHWTGGGPREKLFF
>TRBD1|TRBV18|NA|TRBJ2-7
TGTGCCAGCTCACAGATGACAGGGGCTGCCTACGAGCAGTACTTC
CASSQMTGAAYEQYF
>TRBD1|TRBV18|few|TRBJ2-4
TGTGCCAGCTCACCACCGGGACAGGGGGACATTCAGTACTTC
CASSPPGQGDIQYF
>NA|TRBV20-1|many|TRBJ1-1
TGCAGTTCAGACAGGATTAGGAGGACTGAAGCTTTCTTT
CSSDRIRRTEAFF
>NA|TRBV7-8|many|TRBJ1-5
TGTGCCAGCAGCTTAGCACCAGGGGACCAGCCCCAGCATTTT
CASSLAPGDQPQHF
>NA|TRBV20-1|NA|TRBJ1-6
TGCAGTGCTAGAGTTGACACGGCTTATTCACCCCTCCACTTT
CSARVDTAYSPLHF
>NA|TRBV5-1|few|TRBJ1-4
TGCGCCAGCAGCTTGGAAGATGAAAAACTGTTTTTT
CASSLEDEKLFF
>NA|TRBV3-1|NA|TRBJ2-5
TGTGCCAGCAGTGACAGAACCTACCAAGAGACCCAGTACTTC
CASSDRTYQETQYF
>NA|TRBV11-2|few|TRBJ2-3
TGTGCCAGCAGCCCCCAAAATACGCAGTATTTT
CASSPQNTQYF
>TRBD2|TRBV29-1|many|TRBJ2-7
TGCAGCGCTATCGACGGTACTAGCGGCGAGCAGTACTTC
CSAIDGTSGEQYF
>TRBD1|TRBV19|many|TRBJ2-7
TGTGCCAGTAGCTTCGGGACAGAAGTCTACGAGCAGTACTTC
CASSFGTEVYEQYF
>NA|TRBV7-2|many|TRBJ1-1
TGTGCCAGCAGCTTGGACAGGAACACTGAAGCTTTCTTT
CASSLDRNTEAFF
>NA|TRBV13|few|TRBJ1-2
TGTGCCAGCAGCTTAGTTACAGACGGCTACACCTTC
CASSLVTDGYTF
>NA|TRBV4-2|NA|TRBJ1-2
TGTGCCAGCAGCCAGCCCCCTTCGTACGGCTACACCTTC
CASSQPPSYGYTF
>NA|TRBV10-1|few|TRBJ1-1
TGCGCCAGCAGTGGCCTTGGGGAAGCTTTCTTT
CASSGLGEAFF
>NA|TRBV4-1|many|TRBJ2-1
TGCGCCAGCAGCCTGTCCGTAATGAGTTGGCAGTTCTTC
CASSLSVMSWQFF
>NA|TRBV15|medium-sized|TRBJ1-2
TGTGCCACCAGCGGTTCCGGGCCACTGGGGAGAGGCTACACCTTC
CATSGSGPLGRGYTF
>NA|TRBV27|many|TRBJ1-2
TGTGCCAGCAGTTTATCCCGAGCGACTTCCTCCTATGGCTACACCTTC
CASSLSRATSSYGYTF
>NA|TRBV7-2|many|TRBJ1-4
TGTGCCAGCAGCGTCGGACAGCCAAATGAAAAACTGTTTTTT
CASSVGQPNEKLFF
>NA|TRBV20-1|NA|TRBJ2-3
TGCAGTGCTAGAGAACGAGGGCTAGATACGCAGTATTTT
CSARERGLDTQYF
>TRBD2|TRBV7-2|many|TRBJ2-7
TGTGCCAGCAGCTTAATGCTAGCGGCCGAGCAGTACTTC
CASSLMLAAEQYF
>NA|TRBV12-3/TRBV12-4|few|TRBJ2-1
TGTGCCAGCAGGCAGTCCCTAGCTGTGGTCTACAATGAGCAGTTCTTC
CASRQSLAVVYNEQFF
>NA|TRBV19|NA|TRBJ2-1
TGTGCCAGTAGTCCGAATCGACGTCTTCCCGAGGGCCACAATGAGCAGTTCTTC
CASSPNRRLPEGHNEQFF
>TRBD2|TRBV20-1|medium-sized|TRBJ2-5
TGCAGTGCTAGATACGCGGGGGGGTTGGAGACCCAGTACTTC
CSARYAGGLETQYF
>TRBD2|TRBV6-5|NA|TRBJ2-5
TGTGCCAGCAGTTCCACAGCGGGGCCATACCAAGAGACCCAGTACTTC
CASSSTAGPYQETQYF
>NA|TRBV27|many|TRBJ1-1
TGTGCCAGCAGTCTACAGGGTAACACTGAAGCTTTCTTT
CASSLQGNTEAFF
>NA|TRBV7-9|few|TRBJ2-7
TGTGCCAGCAGCGCCCTTAGCTCACAGGCCTACGAGCAGTACTTC
CASSALSSQAYEQYF
>TRBD2|TRBV7-2|NA|TRBJ2-1
TGTGCCAGCAGCTTAGCGCGGCGGGGGGGCCTCTTCTTC
CASSLARRGGLFF
>TRBD2|TRBV28|NA|TRBJ2-3
TGTGCCAGCAGTTTTTCCCAGTTTATGCGGGGGAAGGAGCGGGGAGACAGAGATACGCAGTATTTT
CASSFSQFMRGKERGDRDTQYF
>NA|TRBV7-6|many|TRBJ2-7
TGTGCCAGCAGCTTAGAGAAGGGATCCTACGAGCAGTACTTC
CASSLEKGSYEQYF
>NA|TRBV6-6|many|TRBJ1-4
TGTGCCAGCAGTTACCGGGAGGGAGAAAAACTGTTTTTT
CASSYREGEKLFF
>NA|TRBV10-3|medium-sized|TRBJ1-1
TGTGCCATCAGTGAGCTACACCCGGGACAAGTAAAGAACACTGAAGCTTTCTTT
CAISELHPGQVKNTEAFF
>NA|TRBV6-5|many|TRBJ2-7
TGTGCCAGCAGTTCCTCTGGGGACCGATCCTACGAGCAGTACTTC
CASSSSGDRSYEQYF
>NA|TRBV30|many|TRBJ1-4
TGTGCCTGGAGTGTACGGGGCGGCTATAATGAAAAACTGTTTTTT
CAWSVRGGYNEKLFF
>NA|TRBV7-9|many|TRBJ2-1
TGTGCCAGCAGCTTAATCCGGTCTGGAGATGAGCAGTTCTTC
CASSLIRSGDEQFF
>NA|TRBV11-2|few|TRBJ2-1
TGTGCCAGCAGCTTACGAGGGGATAGCTCCTACAATGAGCAGTTCTTC
CASSLRGDSSYNEQFF
>TRBD1|TRBV5-1|many|TRBJ2-5
TGCGCCAGCAGCGGCTACAGGGGGCCGGAGACCCAGTACTTC
CASSGYRGPETQYF